This T cell receptor (beta chain) stems from a study of cytomegalovirus exposure and HLA in healthy donors. The PCR was carried out with 60 Vbeta primers and 13 Jbeta primers. Per the original data handling: Among the unique TCR beta chains that a later analysis counted, about 85 million in all, 10 million to 13 million were shared. Sequenced by immunoSEQ multiplex PCR; TCRdb stores in-frame clones only, minus some. The V and J calls and clone size are taken from that table; D and trimming were inferred from the DNA. This sample's clone table lists approximately 60,000 clones. The CDR3 runs 13 residues. The junction had 3 bases not matched to a gene; V was cut back by 5 bases and J by 5 bases. Per germline, CDR1 SGHVS and CDR2 FNYEAQ.

Input material: PBMCs. The TCR was taken from a young man in good health and CMV-seropositive. The rearrangement uses TRBV7-6 and TRBJ2-3, with 8 bases that match TRBD1. CDR3 DNA sequence: TGTGCCAGCAGCCCCGGACAGGGAGATACGCAGTATTTT. It codes for CASSPGQGDTQYF.